This T cell receptor (beta chain) was sequenced in a study of cytomegalovirus exposure and HLA in healthy donors. Study-wide results and caveats: Cytomegalovirus status was reportedly diagnosed by the classifier with high specificity and sensitivity. Altogether, 160 or so TCR beta chains were recorded as cytomegalovirus-associated. As confirmed in vitro, a few CMV-associated chains were specific for CMV antigens.

Donors came from a validation cohort of about 120 subjects, distinct from the first 666-subject cohort. The ends lost 5 bases at V and 7 bases at J; junction bases unmatched: 9. CDR3 length: 15 amino acids. Germline V lookup: CDR1 SGHTA, CDR2 FQGNSA. Remarks on this clone: Its antigen is not known.

Generated by immunoSEQ multiplex PCR, the TCRdb table keeps only in-frame clones and is missing some. The sample yields tens of thousands of clones, around 96% seen once. The material sequenced was PBMCs. The sequence came from a man younger than 30 in good health and CMV-seropositive. The V and J genes are TRBV7-2 and TRBJ2-1; 9 nucleotides line up with TRBD1. CDR3 region: CASSPWTGEGNEQFF. The DNA of the CDR3 is TGTGCCAGCAGCCCTTGGACAGGGGAGGGGAATGAGCAGTTCTTC.